This TCR beta chain was observed in a study of shared clonotypes between healthy human individuals. Study observations and caveats: Clonotype sharing among the donors was expected to vary with sequencing depth.

For this clone: Its antigen is as yet unknown.

Sequencing used immunoSEQ multiplex PCR; TCRdb keeps in-frame clones, though not all of them. This table holds approximately 340,000 clones, around 72% found once. Germline CDR1 and CDR2: MNHEY and SMNVEV (reference sequence). The V end was cut by 5 bases, the J end by 0 bases, with 6 bases between. This CDR3 contains 13 residues. Memory CD4+ cells were the fraction left after CD45RA+ naive selection. The rearrangement uses TRBV27 and TRBJ2-3; no clear D gene. This sequence originates from a man between 25 and 39 years old in good health. The sample comprised memory CD4+ T cells sorted from blood. Subset defined: CD45RA-negative fraction. Here the CDR3 reads CASSPLSTDTQYF. In DNA, the CDR3 is TGTGCCAGCAGTCCATTAAGCACAGATACGCAGTATTTT.